The 17 T cell receptor beta chains given below trace back to one sample, sequenced in a study of T cell responses to AZD1222 COVID-19 vaccine. Sequencing was performed with immunoSEQ multiplex PCR; in TCRdb, only in-frame clones are kept and a portion is missing. In the table there are 45,000 to 60,000 clones, more than 60% of which are singletons. Specimen: peripheral blood, collected on day 0 of AZD1222 vaccination. These receptors all stem from an adult in good health.

The chain joins TRBV7-8 to TRBJ2-5; maybe TRBD2 (7 bases). The CDR3 is made up of 15 amino acids. From germline, CDR1 is SGHVS and CDR2 FQNEAQ. The V end was cut by 5 bases, the J end by 5 bases, with 18 bases between. The chain's CDR3 is CASSPPRGGAETQYF. The CDR3 DNA sequence: TGTGCCAGCAGCCCACCGAGGGGGGGGGCGGAGACCCAGTACTTC.

The rearrangement uses TRBV10-3 and TRBJ1-2; 7 nucleotides agree with TRBD1. CDR1 is ENHRY, CDR2 SYGVKD, per germline. V lost 4 bases to trimming and J lost 2 bases; unmatched junction nucleotides: 1. There are 13 residues in the CDR3. CDR3 sequence reads: CAISVDRNYGYTF. The CDR3 nucleotides read TGTGCCATCAGTGTGGACAGGAACTATGGCTACACCTTC.

The genes are TRBV10-2 and TRBJ1-2; 8 bases match TRBD1. J gave up 14 bases and V 3 bases, and 8 bases lay outside the gene matches. From germline, CDR1 is WSHSY and CDR2 SAAADI. The CDR3 runs 12 residues. CDR3 residues: CASSDSRTGWTF. The CDR3 DNA reads TGCGCCAGCAGTGATAGTAGGACAGGGTGGACCTTC.

The chain links TRBV30 to TRBJ2-7; TRBD2 matches at 11 bases. The germline V gene encodes CDR1 GTSNPN and CDR2 SVGIG (reference sequence). The trim removed 1 base at V and 2 bases at J, leaving 1 base unmatched. The CDR3 totals 14 residues. The CDR3 spells CAWSGLAGTYEQYF. The CDR3 coding sequence is TGTGCCTGGAGTGGACTAGCGGGGACCTACGAGCAGTACTTC.

The chain links TRBV11-3 to TRBJ2-2; possible D gene TRBD2, 7 bases. The CDR3 spans 15 residues. The V gene lost 5 bases and the J gene lost 6 bases, with 16 bases spanning the gap. From germline, CDR1 is SGHNT and CDR2 YENEEA. CDR3 bases: TGTGCCAGCAGCCCCTCGAGGGGGGGTGCCGGGGAGCTGTTTTTT. Residues: CASSPSRGGAGELFF.

J is TRBJ1-1 and V is TRBV2; D gene ambiguous. The CDR3 has 14 residues. The germline V gene encodes CDR1 SNHLY and CDR2 FYNNEI. With 0 bases removed from V and 10 bases from J, the gap between germline ends came to 15 bases. The CDR3 is CASSEAPGPPAAFF. In DNA form, the CDR3 reads TGTGCCAGCAGTGAAGCCCCCGGACCCCCTGCAGCTTTCTTT.

The rearrangement uses TRBV27 and TRBJ1-2, with D maybe TRBD1 (6 bases). The CDR3 covers 16 residues. Trimming removed 3 bases from V and 5 bases from J, with 19 bases in between. The germline gives CDR1 MNHEY, CDR2 SMNVEV (reference sequence). Written as DNA, the CDR3 is TGTGCCAGCAGTTTGAGGGGGGGGGTTGCTTGGTATGGCTACACCTTC. Translating it yields CASSLRGGVAWYGYTF.

The genes are TRBV5-4 and TRBJ1-6, with 10 positions matching TRBD1. Unmatched junction bases numbered 10, after V lost 4 bases and J lost 9 bases. Germline loops: CDR1 SGHNT, CDR2 YYREEE (reference sequence). The CDR3 consists of 16 residues. The CDR3 here is CASSTRTGGGISPLHF. The CDR3 nucleotides read TGTGCCAGCAGCACCCGGACAGGGGGTGGGATTTCACCCCTCCACTTT.

This clone was observed a few times. The chain couples TRBV10-3 to TRBJ2-2; TRBD1 matches at 11 bases. The CDR3 runs 16 residues. V gave up 4 bases and J gave up 6 bases; unmatched junction bases: 7. Germline values: CDR1 ENHRY, CDR2 SYGVKD. Here the CDR3 DNA reads TGTGCCATCAGTGTGACCGGGACAGGGGGGGCCGGGGAGCTGTTTTTT. It yields the protein CAISVTGTGGAGELFF.

The V gene is TRBV5-1, the J gene TRBJ2-5; 8 nucleotides line up with TRBD1. Trimming cost V 4 bases and J 1 base; bases outside gene matches: 6. Germline V lookup: CDR1 SGHRS, CDR2 YFSETQ. The CDR3 has 15 amino acids. DNA of the CDR3: TGCGCCAGCAGCCAAACCGGGACAGGCCAAGAGACCCAGTACTTC. Translated, it gives CASSQTGTGQETQYF.

J is TRBJ2-5 and V is TRBV6-5, with a tentative D call TRBD1 (5 bases). This CDR3 spans 16 amino acids. With 1 base removed from V and 5 bases from J, the gap between germline ends came to 17 bases. Looked up from germline, CDR1 is MNHEY and CDR2 is SVGAGI. The CDR3 protein is CASSYLLAGQGETQYF. CDR3 DNA: TGTGCCAGCAGTTACTTGTTGGCAGGGCAAGGGGAGACCCAGTACTTC.

This chain uses TRBV28 with TRBJ1-4; TRBD1 might be the D (5 bases). CDR1 MDHEN and CDR2 SYDVKM come from the germline V gene. This CDR3 is built from 14 residues. V was pared by 3 bases and J by 5 bases, with 10 bases between. As DNA, the CDR3 is TGTGCCAGCAGTTTGGGGACCGGGAATGAAAAACTGTTTTTT. Its protein product is CASSLGTGNEKLFF.

This chain links TRBV6-5 with TRBJ2-2, with unresolved D. Germline V gene data show CDR1 as MNHEY and CDR2 as SVGAGI. There are 13 residues in the CDR3. The ends were cut back, 2 bases at V and 5 bases at J, with 6 bases in the middle. CDR3 nucleotide sequence: TGTGCCAGCAGTTACGGGCGGACCGGGGAGCTGTTTTTT. This translates into CASSYGRTGELFF.

The chain employs TRBV6-6 and TRBJ2-5, with 7 bases matching TRBD2. The CDR3 is 15 amino acids. The V and J ends lost 0 bases and 4 bases, in that order; junction bases with no gene match: 5. Germline lookup yields CDR1 MNHNY and CDR2 SVGAGI (reference sequence). The CDR3 reads CASSYSDGGRETQYF. CDR3 coding DNA: TGTGCCAGCAGTTACTCAGACGGGGGGAGAGAGACCCAGTACTTC.

This clone showed up just a few times. This chain uses TRBV2 with TRBJ2-5; possibly TRBD1 for D (5 bases). The germline V gene has CDR1 SNHLY and CDR2 FYNNEI. The CDR3 loop spans 16 amino acids. Trimming removed 0 bases at V and 2 bases at J, with 13 bases between. In nucleotides, the CDR3 is TGTGCCAGCAGTGAAGCTTTTGAAGACAGACAAGAGACCCAGTACTTC. Amino acids: CASSEAFEDRQETQYF.

This clone appeared a few times. The genes are TRBV19 and TRBJ1-5, with TRBD1 matching over 10 bases. CDR3 length: 15 amino acids. Per the germline V gene, CDR1 is LNHDA and CDR2 is SQIVND (reference sequence). With 0 bases clipped from V and 7 bases from J, the junction kept 3 bases outside the gene matches. Here the CDR3 DNA reads TGTGCCAGTAGTATAGATGGGACAGGGGTACAGCCCCAGCATTTT. This sequence encodes CASSIDGTGVQPQHF.

The chain employs TRBV5-1 and TRBJ2-2, with D maybe TRBD2 (7 bases). The CDR3 extends over 16 amino acids. The germline gives CDR1 SGHRS, CDR2 YFSETQ. V lost 8 bases and J 7 bases, leaving 24 bases between the germline ends. DNA of the CDR3: TGCGCCAGTAATCCCGATCACCCGGGGGGCGTCGGGGAGCTGTTTTTT. This sequence encodes CASNPDHPGGVGELFF.